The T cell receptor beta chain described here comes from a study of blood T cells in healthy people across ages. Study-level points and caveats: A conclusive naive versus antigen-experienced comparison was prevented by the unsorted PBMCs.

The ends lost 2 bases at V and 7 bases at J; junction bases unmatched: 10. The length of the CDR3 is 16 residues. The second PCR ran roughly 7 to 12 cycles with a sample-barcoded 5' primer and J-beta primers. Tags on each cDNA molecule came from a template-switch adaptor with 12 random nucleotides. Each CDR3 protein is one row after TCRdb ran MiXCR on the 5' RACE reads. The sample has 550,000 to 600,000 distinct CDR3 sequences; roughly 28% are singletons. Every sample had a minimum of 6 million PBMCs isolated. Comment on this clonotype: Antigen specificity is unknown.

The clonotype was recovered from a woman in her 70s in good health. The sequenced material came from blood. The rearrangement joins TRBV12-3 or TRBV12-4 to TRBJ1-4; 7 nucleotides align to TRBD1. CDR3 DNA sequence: TGTGCCAGCAGTTTAATGGGGCAGGGGGACGGTGAAAAACTGTTTTTT. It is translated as CASSLMGQGDGEKLFF.